Sequencing of this T cell receptor (beta chain) was carried out in a study of CD8 T cells in Susac syndrome. V shed 2 bases and J shed 1 base, with 8 bases lying between them. The CDR3 is 14 residues long. The V gene's germline CDR1 is MNHEY and CDR2 SVGAGI. When the RNA was reverse transcribed, random hexamers were used with an input of roughly 0.5 to 1 ug. MiXCR, run by TCRdb on the immunoSEQ multiplex PCR reads, gives a single entry per CDR3 protein. This sample has 100,000 to 150,000 distinct CDR3 sequences, with 90% to 95% found just once. The clonotype originates from a human donor with Susac syndrome. The sample comprised CD8+ T cells from PBMCs. The chain couples TRBV6-5 to TRBJ1-1, with no clear D. CDR3 region: CASSYLMGNTEAFF. CDR3 nucleotide sequence: TGTGCCAGCAGTTACCTTATGGGGAACACTGAAGCTTTCTTT.